This T cell receptor (beta chain) was observed in a study of CD8 T cells in ankylosing spondylitis (dated by TCRdb to 2016 to 2017). For context, the study as a whole: The study set out to find disease-linked TCR variants by profiling T cell receptor beta repertoires in ankylosing spondylitis patients and healthy donors. The whole study cohort included 108 healthy donors and 20 to 25 ankylosing spondylitis patients. Peripheral blood was sampled, and synovial fluid was additionally collected from ankylosing spondylitis patients.

In the case of this clonotype: Its target antigen remains unknown. No base-level quality is on record; no much larger clone is a single base apart.

Sequencing was performed on an Illumina HiSeq 2500. TCR beta libraries were prepared by quantitative 5'-RACE with molecular barcodes. As for how the authors treated the data: A new computational method, built on a probabilistic model of VDJ rearrangement, was used to identify disease-linked TCR variants. The public reads were run again by TCRdb, first through fastp at Q25 and then through MiXCR, and only productive beta chains were kept. Rows with one shared CDR3 protein collapse into an entry with the most common genes and DNA. The V and J calls shown here were made by TCRdb, not taken from the authors' results. Within this sample are about 250,000 distinct CDR3 sequences, with 32% of them counted one time only. Jointly, the top ten make up around 4.2% of the sample. V loses 0 bases of germline sequence and J loses 5 bases, and the interval between the two ends is 3 bases. From a lookup of the germline V gene, CDR1 and CDR2 are KGHDR and SFDVKD. Reading from cysteine to phenylalanine, the CDR3 counts 12 amino acids. The kept DNA is CDR3 alone, 36 bases in frame from the first base.

Results the study describes overall, beyond this receptor: A CD8+ phenotype was shown by the disease-linked clones, which were found at relatively low frequencies in peripheral blood. Some TCR beta motif variants had previously been reported in synovial fluid and blood of reactive arthritis patients, which suggested common disease-initiation mechanisms. A TCR beta motif of about eight highly homologous amino acid variants appeared characteristic of blood from ankylosing spondylitis patients. The disease-linked clones were reported to be significantly enriched in matched synovial fluid samples from ankylosing spondylitis patients.

The clonotype originates from a male donor with ankylosing spondylitis or in good health (not recorded which). The V and J segments used are TRBV24-1 and TRBJ1-2, with the D gene uncertain. Sequenced input: blood, either unsorted or a sorted T cell fraction (not recorded which). The DNA reads TGTGCCACCAGTGATTTGGCTTATGGCTACACCTTC. It codes for CATSDLAYGYTF.